This TCR beta chain was sequenced during a study of regulatory T cells in long-lasting Graves disease. Notes on the study in general: There were preferences for TRBV28, TRBJ1-2 and TRBJ2-5 in persistent disease.

The authors built TCR beta libraries using iRepertoire HTBI primers and Arm-PCR of CDR3 regions. TCRdb reprocessed the multiplex PCR reads with MiXCR, giving one entry per CDR3 protein. Among 400,000 to 500,000 distinct CDR3 sequences listed, around 15% were seen once. Sample time point: newly diagnosed GD, antithyroid drugs for less than 3 months. The TCR library was made from RNA extracted from PBMCs. The germline V gene has CDR1 SEHNR and CDR2 FQNEAQ (reference sequence). The length of the CDR3 is 19 residues. V was clipped by 1 base and J by 4 bases; unmatched bases: 17. Concerning this clonotype itself: The antigen remains unidentified.

These data are also associated with another study on T cells in Graves' hyperthyroidism and ophthalmopathy. That paper states: These patients, aged 18 to 65, had recently diagnosed hyperthyroidism lasting under 2 months.

The chain recombines TRBV7-9 with TRBJ2-3, with TRBD1 matching over 7 bases. Specimen: peripheral blood mononuclear cells (PBMCs), collected at new diagnosis, from a patient treated with antithyroid drugs. This receptor was identified in a woman aged 30 to 39 with Graves disease. This CDR3 is CASSLDFVRRQGESDTQYF. The CDR3 DNA reads TGTGCCAGCAGCTTAGATTTCGTTAGGCGCCAGGGGGAGTCAGATACGCAGTATTTT.